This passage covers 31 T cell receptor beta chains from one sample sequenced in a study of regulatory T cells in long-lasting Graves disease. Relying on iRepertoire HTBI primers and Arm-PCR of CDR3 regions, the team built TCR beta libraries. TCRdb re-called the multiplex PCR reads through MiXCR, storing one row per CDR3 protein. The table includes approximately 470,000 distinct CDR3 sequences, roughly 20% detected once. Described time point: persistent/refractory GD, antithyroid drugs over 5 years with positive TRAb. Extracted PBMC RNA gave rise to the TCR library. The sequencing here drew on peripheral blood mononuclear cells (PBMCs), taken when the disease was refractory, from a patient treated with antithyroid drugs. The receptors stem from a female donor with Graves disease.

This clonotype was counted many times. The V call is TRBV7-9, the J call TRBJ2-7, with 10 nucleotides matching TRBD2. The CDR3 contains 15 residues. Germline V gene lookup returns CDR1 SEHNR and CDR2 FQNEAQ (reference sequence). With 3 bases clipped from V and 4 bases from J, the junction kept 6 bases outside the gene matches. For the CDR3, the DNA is TGTGCCAGCAGCTTCCGAGCGGGAGGGGGGTACGAGCAGTACTTC. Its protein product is CASSFRAGGGYEQYF.

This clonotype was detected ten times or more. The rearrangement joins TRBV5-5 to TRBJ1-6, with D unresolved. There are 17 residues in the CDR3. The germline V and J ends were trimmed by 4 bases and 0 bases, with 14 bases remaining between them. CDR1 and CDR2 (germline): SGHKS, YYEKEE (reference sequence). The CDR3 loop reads CASSPTGWSSYNSPLHF. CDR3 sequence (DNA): TGTGCCAGCAGCCCTACTGGTTGGAGCTCCTATAATTCACCCCTCCACTTT.

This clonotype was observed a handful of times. CDR3 bases: TGTGCCAGCTCGAGACTAGCGGGAGGGCCTGAGTCAGTGGCCGGGGAGCTGTTTTTT. It yields the protein CASSRLAGGPESVAGELFF. The V gene is TRBV6-1, the J gene TRBJ2-2; 14 bases align to TRBD2. CDR1 is MNHNS, CDR2 SASEGT, per germline. The CDR3 contains 19 residues. After removal of 8 bases from V and 6 bases from J, the junction contained 17 bases not matched to a gene.

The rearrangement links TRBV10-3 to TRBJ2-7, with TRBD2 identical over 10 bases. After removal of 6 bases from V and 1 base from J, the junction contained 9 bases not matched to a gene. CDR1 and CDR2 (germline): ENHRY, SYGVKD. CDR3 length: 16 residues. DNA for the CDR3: TGTGCCATCAGGGCACAAGTAGCGGGAGGTTCCTACGAGCAGTACTTC. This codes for CAIRAQVAGGSYEQYF.

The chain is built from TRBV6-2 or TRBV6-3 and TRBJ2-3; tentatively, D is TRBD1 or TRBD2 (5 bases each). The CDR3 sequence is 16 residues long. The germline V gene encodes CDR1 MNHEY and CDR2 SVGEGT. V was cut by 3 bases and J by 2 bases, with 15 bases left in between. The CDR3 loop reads CASSYGYGGNTDTQYF. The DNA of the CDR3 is TGTGCCAGCAGTTATGGGTATGGGGGTAACACAGATACGCAGTATTTT.

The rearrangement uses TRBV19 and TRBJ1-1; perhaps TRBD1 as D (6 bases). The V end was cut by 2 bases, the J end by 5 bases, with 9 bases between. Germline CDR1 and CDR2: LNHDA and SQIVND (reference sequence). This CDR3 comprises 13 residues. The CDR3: CASSIRGRTEAFF. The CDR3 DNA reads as TGTGCCAGTAGTATAAGGGGGAGAACTGAAGCTTTCTTT.

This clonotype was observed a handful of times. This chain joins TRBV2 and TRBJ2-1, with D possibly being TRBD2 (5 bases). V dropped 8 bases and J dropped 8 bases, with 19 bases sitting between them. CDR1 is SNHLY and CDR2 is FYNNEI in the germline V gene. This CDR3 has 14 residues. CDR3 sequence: CASLPSPGLDEQFF. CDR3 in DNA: TGTGCCAGCCTGCCGTCTCCGGGATTGGATGAGCAGTTCTTC.

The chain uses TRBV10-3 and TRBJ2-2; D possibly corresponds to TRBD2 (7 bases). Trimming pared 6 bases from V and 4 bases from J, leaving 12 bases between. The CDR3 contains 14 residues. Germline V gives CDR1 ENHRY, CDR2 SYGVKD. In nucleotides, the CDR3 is TGTGCCATCAGAGGGGGGGCCGGCACCGGGGAGCTGTTTTTT. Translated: CAIRGGAGTGELFF.

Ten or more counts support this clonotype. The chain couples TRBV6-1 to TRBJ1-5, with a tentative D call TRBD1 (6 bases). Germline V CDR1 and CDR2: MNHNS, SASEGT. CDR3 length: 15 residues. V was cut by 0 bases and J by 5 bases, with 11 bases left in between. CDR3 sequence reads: CASSEAGGQYQPQHF. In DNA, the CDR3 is TGTGCCAGCAGTGAAGCGGGGGGCCAGTATCAGCCCCAGCATTTT.

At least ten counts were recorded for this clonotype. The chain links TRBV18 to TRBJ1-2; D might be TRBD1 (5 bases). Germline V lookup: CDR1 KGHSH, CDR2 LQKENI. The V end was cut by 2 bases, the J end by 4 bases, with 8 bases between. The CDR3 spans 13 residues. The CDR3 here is CASSPAGSYGYTF. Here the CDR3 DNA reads TGTGCCAGCTCACCAGCAGGGTCCTATGGCTACACCTTC.

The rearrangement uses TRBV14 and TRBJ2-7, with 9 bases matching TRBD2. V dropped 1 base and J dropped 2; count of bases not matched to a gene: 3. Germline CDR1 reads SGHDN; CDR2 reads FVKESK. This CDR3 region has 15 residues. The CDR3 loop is CASSQVLAGTYEQYF. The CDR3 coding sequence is TGTGCCAGCAGCCAAGTCCTAGCGGGGACCTACGAGCAGTACTTC.

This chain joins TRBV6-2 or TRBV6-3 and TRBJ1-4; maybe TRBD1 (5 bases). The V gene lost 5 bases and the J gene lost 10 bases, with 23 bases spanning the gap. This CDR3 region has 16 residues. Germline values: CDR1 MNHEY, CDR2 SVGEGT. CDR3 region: CASSEMSVGGGGKLFF. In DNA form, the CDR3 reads TGTGCCAGCAGTGAAATGAGTGTGGGGGGTGGCGGAAAACTGTTTTTT.

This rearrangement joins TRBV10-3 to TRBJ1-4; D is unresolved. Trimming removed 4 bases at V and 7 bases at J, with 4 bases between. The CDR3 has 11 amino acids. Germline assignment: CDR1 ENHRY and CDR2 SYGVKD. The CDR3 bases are TGTGCCATCAGTGGAGGTGAAAAACTGTTTTTT. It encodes CAISGGEKLFF.

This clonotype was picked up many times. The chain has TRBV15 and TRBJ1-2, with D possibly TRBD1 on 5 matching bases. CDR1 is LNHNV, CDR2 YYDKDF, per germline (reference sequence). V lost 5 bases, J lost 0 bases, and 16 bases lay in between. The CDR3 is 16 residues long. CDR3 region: CATSPYGDQANYGYTF. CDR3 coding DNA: TGTGCCACCAGCCCATACGGGGACCAGGCTAACTATGGCTACACCTTC.

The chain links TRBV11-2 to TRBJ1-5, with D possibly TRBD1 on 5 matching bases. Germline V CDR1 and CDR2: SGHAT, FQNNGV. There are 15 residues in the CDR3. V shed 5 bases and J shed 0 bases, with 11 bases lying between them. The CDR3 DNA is TGTGCCAGCAGCCTCCGACAGAATAGCAATCAGCCCCAGCATTTT. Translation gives CASSLRQNSNQPQHF.

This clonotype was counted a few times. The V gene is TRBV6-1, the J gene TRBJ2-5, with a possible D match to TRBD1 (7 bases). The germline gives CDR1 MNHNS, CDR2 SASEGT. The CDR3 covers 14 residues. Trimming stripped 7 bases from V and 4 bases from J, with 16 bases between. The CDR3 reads CASNQGGARETQYF. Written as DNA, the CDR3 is TGTGCCAGCAACCAGGGGGGCGCTCGAGAGACCCAGTACTTC.

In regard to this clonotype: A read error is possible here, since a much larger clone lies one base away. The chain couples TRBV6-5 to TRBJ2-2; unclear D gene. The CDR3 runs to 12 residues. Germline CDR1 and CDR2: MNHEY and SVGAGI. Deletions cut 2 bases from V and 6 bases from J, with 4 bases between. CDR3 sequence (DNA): TGTGCCAGCAGTTACCCCGCCGGGGAGCTGTTTTTT. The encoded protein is CASSYPAGELFF.

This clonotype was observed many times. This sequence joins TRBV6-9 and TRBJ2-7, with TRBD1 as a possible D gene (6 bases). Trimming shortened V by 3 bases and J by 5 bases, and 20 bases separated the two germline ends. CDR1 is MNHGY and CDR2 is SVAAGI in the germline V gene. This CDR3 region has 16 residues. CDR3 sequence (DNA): TGTGCCAGCAGTTACACTAGGGGGAGCGGCGGAGACGAGCAGTACTTC. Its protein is CASSYTRGSGGDEQYF.

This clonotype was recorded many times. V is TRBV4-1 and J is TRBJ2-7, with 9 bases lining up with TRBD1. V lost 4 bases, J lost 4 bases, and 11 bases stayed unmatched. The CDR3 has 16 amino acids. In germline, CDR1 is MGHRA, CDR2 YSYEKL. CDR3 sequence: CASSPGNRDRVYEQYF. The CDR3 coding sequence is TGCGCCAGCAGCCCTGGGAACCGGGACAGGGTTTACGAGCAGTACTTC.

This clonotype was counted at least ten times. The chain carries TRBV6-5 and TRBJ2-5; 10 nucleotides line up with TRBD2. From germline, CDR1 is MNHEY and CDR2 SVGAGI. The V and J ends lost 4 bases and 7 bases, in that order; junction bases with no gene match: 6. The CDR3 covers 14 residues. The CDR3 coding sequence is TGTGCCAGCAGTTTCGCTAGCGGGAGAGGGACCCAGTACTTC. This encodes CASSFASGRGTQYF.

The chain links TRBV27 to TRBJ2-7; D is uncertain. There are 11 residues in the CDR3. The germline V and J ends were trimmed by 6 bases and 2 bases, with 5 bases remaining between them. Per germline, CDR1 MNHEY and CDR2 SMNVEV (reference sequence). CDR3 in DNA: TGTGCCAGCAGACGGCCCTACGAGCAGTACTTC. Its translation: CASRRPYEQYF.

CDR3 amino acids: CASRGVPGQGRDKNIQYF. The CDR3 DNA sequence: TGTGCCAGCAGAGGGGTTCCCGGACAGGGAAGGGACAAAAACATTCAGTACTTC. The rearrangement joins TRBV27 to TRBJ2-4; 8 nucleotides line up with TRBD1. V dropped 6 bases and J dropped 3; count of bases not matched to a gene: 16. Germline V gene lookup returns CDR1 MNHEY and CDR2 SMNVEV (reference sequence). The CDR3 has 18 residues.

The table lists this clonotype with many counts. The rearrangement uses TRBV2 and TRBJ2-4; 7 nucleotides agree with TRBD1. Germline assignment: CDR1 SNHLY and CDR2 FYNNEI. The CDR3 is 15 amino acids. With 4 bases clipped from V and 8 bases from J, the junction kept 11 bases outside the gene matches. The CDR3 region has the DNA TGTGCCAGCAGTGGAGGAGACAGGGTTGAAGACATTCAGTACTTC. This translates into CASSGGDRVEDIQYF. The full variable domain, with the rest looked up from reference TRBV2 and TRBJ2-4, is EPEVTQTPSHQVTQMGQEVILRCVPISNHLYFYWYRQILGQKVEFLVSFYNNEISEKSEIFDDQFSVERPDGSNFTLKIRSTKLEDSAMYFCASSGGDRVEDIQYFGAGTRLSVL.

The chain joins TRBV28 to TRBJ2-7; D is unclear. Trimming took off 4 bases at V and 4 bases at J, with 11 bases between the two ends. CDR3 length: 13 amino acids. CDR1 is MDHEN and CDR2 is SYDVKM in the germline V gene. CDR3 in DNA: TGTGCCAGCAGTTGGGCAGACTCTTACGAGCAGTACTTC. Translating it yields CASSWADSYEQYF.

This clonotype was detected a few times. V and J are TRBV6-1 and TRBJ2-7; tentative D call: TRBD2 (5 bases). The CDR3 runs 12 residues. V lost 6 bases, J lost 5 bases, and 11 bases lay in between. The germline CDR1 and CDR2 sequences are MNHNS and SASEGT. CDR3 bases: TGTGCCAGCAGGGTAATGGAGGACGAGCAGTACTTC. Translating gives CASRVMEDEQYF.

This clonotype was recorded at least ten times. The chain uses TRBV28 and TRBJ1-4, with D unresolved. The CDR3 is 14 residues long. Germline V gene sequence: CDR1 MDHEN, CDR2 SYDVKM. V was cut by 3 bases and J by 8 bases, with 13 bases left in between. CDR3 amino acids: CASSLARVGEKLFF. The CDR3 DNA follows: TGTGCCAGCAGTTTGGCGAGGGTTGGCGAAAAACTGTTTTTT.

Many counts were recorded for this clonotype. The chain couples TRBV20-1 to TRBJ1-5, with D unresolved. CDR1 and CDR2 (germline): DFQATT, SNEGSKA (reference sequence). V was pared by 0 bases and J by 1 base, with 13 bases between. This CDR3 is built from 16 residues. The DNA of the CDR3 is TGCAGTGCTAGAGATTATGGCGGGCACAGCAATCAGCCCCAGCATTTT. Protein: CSARDYGGHSNQPQHF.

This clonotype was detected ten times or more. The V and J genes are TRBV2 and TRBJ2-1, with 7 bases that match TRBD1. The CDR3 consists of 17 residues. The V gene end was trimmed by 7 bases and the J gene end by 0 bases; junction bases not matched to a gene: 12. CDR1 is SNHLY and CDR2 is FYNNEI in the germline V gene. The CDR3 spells CASKRGGGLSSYNEQFF. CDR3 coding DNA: TGTGCCAGCAAGCGAGGGGGCGGACTGAGCTCCTACAATGAGCAGTTCTTC.

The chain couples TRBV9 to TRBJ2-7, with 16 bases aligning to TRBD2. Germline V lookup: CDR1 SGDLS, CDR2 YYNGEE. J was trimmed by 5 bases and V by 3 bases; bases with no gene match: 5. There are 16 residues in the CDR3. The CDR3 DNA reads TGTGCCAGCAGCGCGGGACTAGCGGGAGGGGCCCACGAGCAGTACTTC. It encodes CASSAGLAGGAHEQYF.

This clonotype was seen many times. Here the CDR3 reads CSVVIPASGTYEQYF. DNA of the CDR3: TGCAGCGTTGTTATTCCGGCTAGCGGGACCTACGAGCAGTACTTC. The chain uses TRBV29-1 and TRBJ2-7, with 9 bases aligning to TRBD2. The J segment lost 2 bases and the V segment lost 4 bases, leaving 9 bases of the junction unmatched. The CDR3 is made up of 15 amino acids. Germline V CDR1 and CDR2: SQVTM, ANQGSEA.

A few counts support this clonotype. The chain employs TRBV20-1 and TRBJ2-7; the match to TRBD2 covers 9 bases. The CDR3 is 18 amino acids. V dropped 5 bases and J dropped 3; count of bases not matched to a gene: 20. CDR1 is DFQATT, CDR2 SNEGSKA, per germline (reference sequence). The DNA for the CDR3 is TGCAGTGCTCAATACTTGCGGGAGGGCCTATTGTATCACTACGAGCAGTACTTC. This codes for CSAQYLREGLLYHYEQYF.